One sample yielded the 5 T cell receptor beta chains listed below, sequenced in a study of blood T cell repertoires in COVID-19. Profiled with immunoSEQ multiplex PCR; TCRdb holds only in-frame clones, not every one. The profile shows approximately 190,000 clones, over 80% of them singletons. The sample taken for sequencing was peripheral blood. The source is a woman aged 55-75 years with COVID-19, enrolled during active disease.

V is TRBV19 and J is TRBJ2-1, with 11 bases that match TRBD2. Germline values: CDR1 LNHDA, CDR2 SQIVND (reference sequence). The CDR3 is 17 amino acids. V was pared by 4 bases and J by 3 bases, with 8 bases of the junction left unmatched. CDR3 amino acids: CASSTELAGGDYNEQFF. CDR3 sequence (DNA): TGTGCCAGTAGTACTGAGCTAGCGGGAGGAGACTACAATGAGCAGTTCTTC.

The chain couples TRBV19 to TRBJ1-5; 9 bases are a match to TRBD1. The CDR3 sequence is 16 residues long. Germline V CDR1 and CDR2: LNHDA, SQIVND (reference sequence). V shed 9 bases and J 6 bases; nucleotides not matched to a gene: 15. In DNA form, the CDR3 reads TGTGCCAGCGAGGGACAGGGAAGAGGTGTAGGTCAGCCCCAGCATTTT. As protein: CASEGQGRGVGQPQHF. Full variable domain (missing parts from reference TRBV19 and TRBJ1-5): DGGITQSPKYLFRKEGQNVTLSCEQNLNHDAMYWYRQDPGQGLRLIYYSQIVNDFQKGDIAEGYSVSREKKESFPLTVTSAQKNPTAFYLCASEGQGRGVGQPQHFGDGTRLSIL.

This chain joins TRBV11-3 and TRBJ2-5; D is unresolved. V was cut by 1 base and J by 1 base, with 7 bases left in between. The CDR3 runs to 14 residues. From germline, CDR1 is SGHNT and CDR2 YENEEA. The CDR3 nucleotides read TGTGCCAGCAGCTTAGGGGCCAGCCAAGAGACCCAGTACTTC. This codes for CASSLGASQETQYF.

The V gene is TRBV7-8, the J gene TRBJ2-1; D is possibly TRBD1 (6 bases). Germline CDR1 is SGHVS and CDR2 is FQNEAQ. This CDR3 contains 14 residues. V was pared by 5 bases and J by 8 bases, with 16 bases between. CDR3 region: CASSASGHNYEQFF. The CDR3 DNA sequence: TGTGCCAGCAGCGCCTCGGGACATAACTATGAGCAGTTCTTC.

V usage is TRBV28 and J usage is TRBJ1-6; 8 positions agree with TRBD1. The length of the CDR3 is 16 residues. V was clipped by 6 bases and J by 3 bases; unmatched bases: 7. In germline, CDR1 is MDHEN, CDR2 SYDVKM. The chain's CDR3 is CASRTGGGDYNSPLHF. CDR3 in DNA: TGTGCCAGCAGAACAGGGGGAGGGGACTATAATTCACCCCTCCACTTT.